Described below is a single T cell receptor beta chain sequence and its context. Its antigen remains unidentified. The data were obtained in a study of shared clonotypes between healthy human individuals. Study conclusions and caveats: Larger richness was generally estimated for naive than memory subsets.

Terminally differentiated effector memory CD45RA+ cells were left out of the naive CD8 fraction, which was CD45RO-negative and positively selected for CCR7. Germline CDR1 is ENHRY and CDR2 is SYGVKD. V lost 10 bases and J 1 base, leaving 14 bases between the germline ends. The CDR3 runs to 14 residues. Per the authors' pipeline: Filtering differed because ImmunoSEQ produced junction-only sequences that carried no quality scores. The data were produced by immunoSEQ multiplex PCR, yet TCRdb's version contains in-frame clones alone and is incomplete. From that table come the V and J calls and clone size; the DNA was used to work out D and trimming. Among roughly 2.1 million clones, 90% to 95% were seen once, and the ten largest hold more than 1.5%.

Sequencing was performed on naive CD8+ T cells from PBMCs. V is TRBV10-3 and J is TRBJ2-1; no clear D. This TCR was recovered from a man younger than 35 in good health. Some clones in this sample may be carry-over from other donors' samples. CDR3 loop: CATHSVLSYNEQFF. Here the CDR3 DNA reads TGTGCCACGCATAGTGTTTTGTCCTACAATGAGCAGTTCTTC.